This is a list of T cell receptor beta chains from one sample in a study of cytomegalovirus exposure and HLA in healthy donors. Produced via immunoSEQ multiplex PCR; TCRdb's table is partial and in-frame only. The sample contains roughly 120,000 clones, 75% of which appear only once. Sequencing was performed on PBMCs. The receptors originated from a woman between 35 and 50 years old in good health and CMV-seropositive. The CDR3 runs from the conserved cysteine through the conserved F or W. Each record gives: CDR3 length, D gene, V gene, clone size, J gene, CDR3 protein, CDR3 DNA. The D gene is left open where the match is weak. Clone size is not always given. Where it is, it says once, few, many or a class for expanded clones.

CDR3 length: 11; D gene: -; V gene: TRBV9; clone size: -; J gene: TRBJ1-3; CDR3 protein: CASTRGNTIYF; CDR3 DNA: TGTGCCAGCACCAGAGGAAACACCATATATTTT
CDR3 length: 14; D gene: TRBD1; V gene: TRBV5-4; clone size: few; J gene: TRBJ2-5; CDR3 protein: CASIKRGQVETQYF; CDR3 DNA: TGTGCCAGCATCAAAAGGGGACAGGTGGAGACCCAGTACTTC
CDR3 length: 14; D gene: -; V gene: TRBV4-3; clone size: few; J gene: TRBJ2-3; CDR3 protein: CASSLWAGTDTQYF; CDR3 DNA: TGCGCCAGCAGCCTCTGGGCGGGAACAGATACGCAGTATTTT
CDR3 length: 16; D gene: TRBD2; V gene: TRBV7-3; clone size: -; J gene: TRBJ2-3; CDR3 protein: CASSTFSGIRTDTQYF; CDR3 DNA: TGTGCCAGCAGTACTTTTAGCGGGATTCGCACAGATACGCAGTATTTT
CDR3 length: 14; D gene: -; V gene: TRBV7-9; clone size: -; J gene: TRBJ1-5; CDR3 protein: CASSPSGVNQPQHF; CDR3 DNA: TGTGCCAGCAGCCCGTCAGGGGTAAACCAGCCCCAGCATTTT
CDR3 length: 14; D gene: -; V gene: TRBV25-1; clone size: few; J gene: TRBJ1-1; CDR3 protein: CASSLVYENTEAFF; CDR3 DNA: TGTGCCAGCAGTTTAGTTTACGAGAACACTGAAGCTTTCTTT
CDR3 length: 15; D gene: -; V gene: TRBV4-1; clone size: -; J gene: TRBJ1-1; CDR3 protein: CASSQITGSVTEAFF; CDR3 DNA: TGCGCCAGCAGCCAAATAACAGGGTCGGTCACTGAAGCTTTCTTT
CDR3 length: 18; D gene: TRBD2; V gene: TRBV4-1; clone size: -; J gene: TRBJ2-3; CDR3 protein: CASSQQREASGSTDTQYF; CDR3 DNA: TGCGCCAGCAGCCAACAAAGAGAGGCTAGCGGGAGCACAGATACGCAGTATTTT
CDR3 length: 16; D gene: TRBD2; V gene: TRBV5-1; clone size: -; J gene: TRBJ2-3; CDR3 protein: CASSLYRLAGNDTQYF; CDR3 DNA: TGCGCCAGCAGCTTGTACCGACTAGCGGGAAATGATACGCAGTATTTT
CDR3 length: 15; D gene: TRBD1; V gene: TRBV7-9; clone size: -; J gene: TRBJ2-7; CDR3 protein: CASSFDRGGFYEQYF; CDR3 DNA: TGTGCCAGCAGTTTTGACAGGGGGGGTTTCTACGAGCAGTACTTC
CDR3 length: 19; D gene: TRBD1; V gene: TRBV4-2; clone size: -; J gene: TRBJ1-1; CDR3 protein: CASSQDTRGRSLGNTEAFF; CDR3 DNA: TGTGCCAGCAGCCAAGATACGAGGGGGCGCTCCCTAGGGAACACTGAAGCTTTCTTT